Following are 17 T cell receptor beta chains from one sample sequenced in a study of Graves' ophthalmopathy and Graves' hyperthyroidism. Amplification of TCR beta CDR3 regions used RNA transcripts. Second-round multiplex PCR came after first-round RT-PCR with HTBI primers. TCRdb redid the calling of the multiplex PCR reads with MiXCR, one entry per CDR3 protein. The data contain about 620,000 distinct CDR3 sequences, 20% to 25% of them singletons. Sequenced: peripheral blood. The receptors here all came from a woman aged 18-29 years with stable Graves' hyperthyroidism. Some clones in this sample may be carry-over from other donors' samples.

The chain recombines TRBV10-3 with TRBJ1-2; TRBD1 agrees at 7 bases. V shed 0 bases, J shed 7 bases, and the junction held 14 bases outside the gene matches. The CDR3 extends over 17 amino acids. Germline CDR1 is ENHRY and CDR2 is SYGVKD. CDR3 sequence (DNA): TGTGCCATCAGTGAGTCAAGGAGGGGGCGCTTCCTCAGTGGCTACACCTTC. Protein product: CAISESRRGRFLSGYTF.

The sample holds many counts of this clonotype. The rearrangement uses TRBV12-3 or TRBV12-4 and TRBJ1-1, with TRBD1 matching 10 bases. The CDR3 loop spans 14 amino acids. V was pared by 10 bases and J by 5 bases, with 10 bases of the junction left unmatched. This CDR3 is CATQDRGVRTEAFF. The CDR3 region has the DNA TGTGCCACCCAGGACAGGGGGGTGAGAACTGAAGCTTTCTTT.

This clonotype was detected only a few times. The rearrangement joins TRBV18 to TRBJ1-3; a possible D gene is TRBD1 (5 bases). The CDR3 loop spans 15 amino acids. CDR1 KGHSH and CDR2 LQKENI come from the germline V gene. Trimming left V 5 bases short and J 2 bases short, with 13 bases between. CDR3 DNA: TGTGCCAGCTCAACTGGGACGGTAACTGGAAACACCATATATTTT. It is translated as CASSTGTVTGNTIYF.

This clonotype was seen many times. The chain links TRBV20-1 to TRBJ2-7; the match to TRBD2 covers 7 bases. This CDR3 comprises 14 residues. Germline values: CDR1 DFQATT, CDR2 SNEGSKA (reference sequence). J lost 0 bases, V lost 3 bases, and 5 bases had no gene match. CDR3 coding DNA: TGCAGTGCTAGGGGAGGGAGGAGCTCCTACGAGCAGTACTTC. This gives the protein CSARGGRSSYEQYF.

The table lists this clonotype with many counts. The CDR3 sequence: CASSGLGGNTGELFF. The CDR3 DNA sequence: TGTGCCAGCAGTGGACTAGGAGGGAACACCGGGGAGCTGTTTTTT. The chain joins TRBV2 to TRBJ2-2; perhaps TRBD2 as D (6 bases). The germline V gene encodes CDR1 SNHLY and CDR2 FYNNEI. Trimming cost V 4 bases and J 1 base, with 10 bases left between them. CDR3 length: 15 residues.

The CDR3: CASSGRLDETQYF. Here the CDR3 DNA reads TGTGCCAGCAGTGGAAGACTAGACGAGACCCAGTACTTC. The genes are TRBV9 and TRBJ2-5; maybe TRBD2 (6 bases). This CDR3 is built from 13 residues. The germline V and J ends were trimmed by 5 bases and 5 bases, with 13 bases remaining between them. CDR1 and CDR2 (germline): SGDLS, YYNGEE.

This clonotype has ten or more counts. This chain uses TRBV12-3 or TRBV12-4 with TRBJ2-2, with D unresolved. The CDR3 has 12 residues. V was pared by 5 bases and J by 6 bases, with 7 bases between. The CDR3 protein is CASSPSSGELFF. CDR3 coding DNA: TGTGCCAGCAGTCCCTCGTCCGGGGAGCTGTTTTTT.

This clonotype has a handful of counts. V usage is TRBV10-3 and J usage is TRBJ1-1; D gene unclear. From germline, CDR1 is ENHRY and CDR2 SYGVKD. The V end lost 6 bases, the J end lost 3 bases, and 8 bases lay between the germline ends. The CDR3 totals 12 residues. This chain's CDR3 is CAISLGDTEAFF. The CDR3 region has the DNA TGTGCCATCAGCCTAGGCGACACTGAAGCTTTCTTT.

This clonotype came up many times. V is TRBV15 and J is TRBJ1-1; possible D gene TRBD1, 5 bases. This CDR3 contains 13 residues. Per the germline V gene, CDR1 is LNHNV and CDR2 is YYDKDF (reference sequence). Trimming cost V 7 bases and J 2 bases, with 11 bases left between them. DNA of the CDR3: TGTGCCACCACCGTAGACAGAAACACTGAAGCTTTCTTT. Amino acids: CATTVDRNTEAFF.

The table lists this clonotype with many counts. The J gene is TRBJ2-6, the V gene TRBV10-1; D is uncertain. CDR1 WNHNN and CDR2 SYGVQD come from the germline V gene (reference sequence). The CDR3 consists of 13 residues. The ends were cut back, 2 bases at V and 3 bases at J, with 2 bases in the middle. In nucleotides, the CDR3 is TGCGCCAGCAGTGAGGGTGGGGCCAACGTCCTGACTTTC. This codes for CASSEGGANVLTF.

This sequence joins TRBV6-1 and TRBJ2-7; maybe TRBD1 (6 bases). Germline V gives CDR1 MNHNS, CDR2 SASEGT. Trimming left V 7 bases short and J 4 bases short, with 14 bases between. The CDR3 is 13 amino acids. CDR3 amino acids: CASTENRVYEQYF. Written as DNA, the CDR3 is TGTGCCAGCACGGAAAACAGGGTTTACGAGCAGTACTTC.

The genes are TRBV9 and TRBJ2-3; D gene uncertain. The CDR3 totals 13 residues. Between the trimmed V and J ends, which lost 4 bases and 5 bases, there was a span of 11 bases. CDR1 is SGDLS, CDR2 YYNGEE, per germline. The CDR3 coding sequence is TGTGCCAGCAGCTCATCTCGAGGAGATACGCAGTATTTT. Protein product: CASSSSRGDTQYF.

This clonotype was recorded a few times. The rearrangement links TRBV20-1 to TRBJ2-2; possible D gene TRBD2, 6 bases. The V gene lost 6 bases and the J gene lost 2 bases, with 10 bases spanning the gap. Germline loops: CDR1 DFQATT, CDR2 SNEGSKA (reference sequence). The CDR3 is 13 residues long. The CDR3, as DNA: TGCAGTGCGCGGGACTTAAACACCGGGGAGCTGTTTTTT. As protein: CSARDLNTGELFF.

This clonotype was found many times. The rearrangement links TRBV12-3 or TRBV12-4 to TRBJ1-2; 9 nucleotides line up with TRBD1. The CDR3 contains 15 residues. J gave up 5 bases and V 3 bases, and 7 bases lay outside the gene matches. CDR3 nucleotide sequence: TGTGCCAGCAGTTTTGGGACAGGGATTCTTTATGGCTACACCTTC. This encodes CASSFGTGILYGYTF.

In DNA form, the CDR3 reads TGCGCCAGCAGCGTCGGGGCGACACAGTTGGGGTACGAGCAGTACTTC. Translation gives CASSVGATQLGYEQYF. The chain combines TRBV5-1 with TRBJ2-7; D possibly uses TRBD1 or TRBD2 (5 bases each). Trimming took 4 bases from V and 4 from J, leaving 21 bases between them. CDR1 and CDR2 (germline): SGHRS, YFSETQ. CDR3 length: 16 amino acids.

This clonotype was found many times. The chain has TRBV6-5 and TRBJ1-2; 11 nucleotides line up with TRBD1. V lost 7 bases and J lost 3; bases outside the gene matches: 7. Germline V gives CDR1 MNHEY, CDR2 SVGAGI. The CDR3 is 15 residues long. CDR3 residues: CASILGQGAHYGYTF. The DNA for the CDR3 is TGTGCCAGCATTCTAGGACAGGGGGCTCACTATGGCTACACCTTC.

This chain uses TRBV19 with TRBJ2-7; D is unclear. In germline, CDR1 is LNHDA, CDR2 SQIVND (reference sequence). The ends were cut back, 4 bases at V and 6 bases at J, with 19 bases in the middle. This CDR3 has 15 residues. Here the CDR3 DNA reads TGTGCCAGTAGTACCCCCGAAGGGTTGCCCTGCGAGCAGTACTTC. Its protein is CASSTPEGLPCEQYF.